The subject of this entry is one T cell receptor beta chain. These data belong to a study of technical replicates of blood from a handful of donors. Losses at the gene ends were 4 bases for V and 7 bases for J; bases not matched to a gene: 0. The CDR3 totals 12 residues. CDR1 is MGHRA, CDR2 YSYEKL, per germline. Produced via immunoSEQ multiplex PCR; TCRdb's table is partial and in-frame only. This table holds 75,000 to 100,000 clones, roughly 94% found once. The V gene is TRBV4-1, the J gene TRBJ2-2; 7 nucleotides match TRBD2. The TCR was taken from a human donor in good health. Material for sequencing was T cells isolated from PBMCs. Written as DNA, the CDR3 is TGCGCCAGCAGCCGGGGGGGCGGGGAGCTGTTTTTT. It is translated as CASSRGGGELFF.